This T cell receptor (beta chain) was documented in a study of CD8 T cells in Susac syndrome. About the research overall: Roughly 6 sequenced Susac syndrome patients had clinically active disease, while roughly 8 were in remission.

Germline loops: CDR1 SGHKS, CDR2 YYEKEE (reference sequence). This CDR3 region has 13 residues. V lost 4 bases, J lost 0 bases, and 4 bases lay in between. Reverse transcription of roughly 0.5 to 1 ug RNA used random hexamers. The method of amplification for TCR beta CDR3 was immunoSEQ multiplex PCR, covering 54 Vbeta and 13 Jbeta. MiXCR, run by TCRdb on the immunoSEQ multiplex PCR reads, gives a single entry per CDR3 protein. The sample holds tens of thousands of distinct CDR3 sequences, roughly 93% seen once. This clonotype originated in a human donor with Susac syndrome. V usage is TRBV5-5 and J usage is TRBJ2-2; D gene unclear. The sequencing input was CD4+ T cells from PBMCs. The CDR3 reads CASSVANTGELFF. Here the CDR3 DNA reads TGTGCCAGCAGCGTAGCGAACACCGGGGAGCTGTTTTTT.